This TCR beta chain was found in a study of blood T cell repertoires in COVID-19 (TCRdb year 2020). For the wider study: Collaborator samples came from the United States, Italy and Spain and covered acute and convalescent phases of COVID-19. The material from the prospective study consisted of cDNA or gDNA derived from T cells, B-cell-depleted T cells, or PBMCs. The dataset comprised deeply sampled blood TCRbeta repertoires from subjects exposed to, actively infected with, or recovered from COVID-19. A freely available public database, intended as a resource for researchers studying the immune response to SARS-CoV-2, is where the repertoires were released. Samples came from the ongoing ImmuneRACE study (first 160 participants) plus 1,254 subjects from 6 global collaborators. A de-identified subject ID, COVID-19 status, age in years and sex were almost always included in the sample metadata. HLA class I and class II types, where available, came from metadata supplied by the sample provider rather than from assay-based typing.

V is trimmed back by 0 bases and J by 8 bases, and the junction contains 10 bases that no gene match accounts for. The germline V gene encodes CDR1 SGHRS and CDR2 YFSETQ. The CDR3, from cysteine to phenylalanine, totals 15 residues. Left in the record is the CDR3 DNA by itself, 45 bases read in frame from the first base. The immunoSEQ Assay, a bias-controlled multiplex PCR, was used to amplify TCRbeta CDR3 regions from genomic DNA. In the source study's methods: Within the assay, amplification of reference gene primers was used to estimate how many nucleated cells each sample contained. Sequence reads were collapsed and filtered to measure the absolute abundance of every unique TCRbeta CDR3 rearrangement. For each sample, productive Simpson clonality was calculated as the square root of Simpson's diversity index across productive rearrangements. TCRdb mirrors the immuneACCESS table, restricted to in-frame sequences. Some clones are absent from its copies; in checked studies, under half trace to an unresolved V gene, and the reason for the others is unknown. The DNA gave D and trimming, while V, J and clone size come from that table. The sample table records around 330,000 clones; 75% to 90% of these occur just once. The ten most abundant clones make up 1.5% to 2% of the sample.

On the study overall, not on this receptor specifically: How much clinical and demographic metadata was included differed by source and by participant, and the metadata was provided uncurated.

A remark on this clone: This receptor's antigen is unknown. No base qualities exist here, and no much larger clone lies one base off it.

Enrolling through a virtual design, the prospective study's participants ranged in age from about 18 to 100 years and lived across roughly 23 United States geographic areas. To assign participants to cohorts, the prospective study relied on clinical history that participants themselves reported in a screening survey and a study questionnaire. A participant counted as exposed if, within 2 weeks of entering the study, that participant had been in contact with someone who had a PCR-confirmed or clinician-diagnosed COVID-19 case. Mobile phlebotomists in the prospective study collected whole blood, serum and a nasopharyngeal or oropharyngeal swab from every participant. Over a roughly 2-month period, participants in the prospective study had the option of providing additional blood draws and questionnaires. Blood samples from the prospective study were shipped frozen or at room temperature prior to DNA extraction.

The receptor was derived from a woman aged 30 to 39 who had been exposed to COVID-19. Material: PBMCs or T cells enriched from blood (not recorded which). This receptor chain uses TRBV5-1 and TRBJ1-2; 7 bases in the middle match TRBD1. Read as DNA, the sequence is TGCGCCAGCAGCTTGGGTAGCACAGGGGAATACGGCTACACCTTC. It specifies CASSLGSTGEYGYTF.